A selection of T cell receptor beta chains follows, all from one sample in a study of Graves' ophthalmopathy and Graves' hyperthyroidism. TCRdb reprocessed the multiplex PCR reads with MiXCR, giving one entry per CDR3 protein. The data contain about 410,000 distinct CDR3 sequences, about a sixth of them singletons. Sequenced sample: peripheral blood. The receptors were sampled from a woman aged 18-35 years with Graves' ophthalmopathy. Both conserved end residues are part of each CDR3. D genes are given only for firm matches. Clone size is stated in some rows and not others, as once, few, many or a class when expanded.

many | - | TRBJ2-5 | TRBV11-1 | TGTGCCAGCAGCCGCGGTTTCCAAGAGACCCAGTACTTC | CASSRGFQETQYF
many | - | TRBJ2-1 | TRBV29-1 | TGCAGCGTTGAGTCCCTACCTACAGGTGGAACCTACAATGAGCAGTTCTTC | CSVESLPTGGTYNEQFF
many | - | TRBJ2-2 | TRBV20-1 | TGCAGTGCTAGAGTTGGTGGCAGGGTAAACACCGGGGAGCCGTTTTTT | CSARVGGRVNTGEPFF
- | TRBD1 | TRBJ1-2 | TRBV7-2 | TGTGCCAGCAGCCCCGGGACAGTCGGGAGGGCAAGCTACACCTTC | CASSPGTVGRASYTF
many | - | TRBJ2-5 | TRBV4-3 | TGCGCCAGCAGCCAAGTGGTGGACAGCCAAGAGACCCAGTACTTC | CASSQVVDSQETQYF
many | - | TRBJ1-5 | TRBV5-1 | TGCGCCAGCAGCTTGGCGGGGGATAGCAATCAGCCCCAGCATTTT | CASSLAGDSNQPQHF
many | - | TRBJ1-6 | TRBV6-2/TRBV6-3 | TGTGCCAGCAGTCAAGATTCACCCCTCCACTTT | CASSQDSPLHF
many | - | TRBJ1-1 | TRBV7-2 | TGTGCCAGCAGCTTCACGGACTGGGAGAACACTGAAGCTTTCTTT | CASSFTDWENTEAFF
many | - | TRBJ2-7 | TRBV6-1 | TGTGCCACCCTCGGTAGGGGCGGAGGGCCCTACGAGCAGTACTTC | CATLGRGGGPYEQYF
many | - | TRBJ1-1 | TRBV5-6 | TGTGCCAGCAGCTTGGTGGGGGGTTATGCTTTCTTT | CASSLVGGYAFF
many | TRBD1 | TRBJ2-4 | TRBV7-2 | TGTGCCAGCAGCTTGGGGACAGGGGCGGGAAACATTCAGTACTTC | CASSLGTGAGNIQYF